This T cell receptor beta chain was sequenced for a study of T-cell reconstitution after alpha-beta-depleted transplantation in children. Library preparation (for TCRbeta) was performed with unique molecular identifiers. TCRdb reprocessed the PCR reads with MiXCR, giving one entry per CDR3 protein. The sample carries over 200,000 distinct CDR3 sequences, 7.5% to 9.5% recorded once. Study outcomes and limitations: Newly generated T cells supplied most T-cell counts and diversity one year post-transplant. Several hundred rapidly expanded clones from non-depleted graft cells reportedly supplied alpha-beta T cells about two months post-transplant.

This clonotype was recorded at least ten times. The antigen is unknown. At one end the junction does not follow the germline gene, possibly because of a read error. The CDR3 extends over 14 amino acids. The V gene is TRBV12-3 or TRBV12-4, the J gene TRBJ2-2; 8 bases fit TRBD1. Sample: PBMCs, mostly from graft donor cells, taken 360 days after TCRalphabeta/CD19-depleted stem cell transplant. The sequence was obtained from a male patient aged 2-15 years who had a stem cell transplant for acute myeloid leukemia, so the T cells may come from the graft donor. CDR3 sequence: CASRRQGNPGELFF. The CDR3 DNA reads as TGTGCCAGCAGACGACAGGGGAACCCCGGGGAGCTGTTTTTT.